Included here is one T cell receptor (beta chain) sequence, with context. Method: immunoSEQ multiplex PCR; TCRdb's copy keeps in-frame clones and lacks some. This sample yields roughly 60,000 clones, of which roughly four fifths are seen a single time; about 15% belongs to the top ten. This record belongs to a study of blood T cell repertoires in COVID-19. V was trimmed by 0 bases and J by 0 bases, leaving 10 bases between them. There are 16 residues in the CDR3. The V gene's germline CDR1 is SGHTS and CDR2 YDEGEE. Sequencing used peripheral blood. The source is a man older than 75 with acute or convalescent COVID-19. The rearrangement joins TRBV5-8 to TRBJ1-5, with D possibly TRBD1 on 5 matching bases. CDR3 in DNA: TGTGCCAGCAGCTTGGTTGGGGGGATTAGCAATCAGCCCCAGCATTTT. It encodes CASSLVGGISNQPQHF.